A selection of T cell receptor beta chains follows, all from one sample in a study of vaccination and CD4 T cells after COVID-19. Each CDR3 protein is one row after TCRdb ran MiXCR on the PCR reads. The sample includes 7,000 to 9,500 distinct CDR3 sequences, approximately 60% seen only once; the top ten take approximately 7.6%. No antigen is known for these receptors. The sequenced sample was CD4+ T cells from blood, cultured in vitro. The receptors stem from a human donor who had recovered from COVID-19. The CDR3 runs from the conserved cysteine through the conserved F or W. The D gene is left open where the match is weak. Size is omitted from some rows. Given values are once, few, many or a class for expanded clones.

>TRBV27|TRBJ1-2|few|TRBD1
TGTGCCAGCACCGATCGACAGGGGGCGGGTGGCTACACCTTC
CASTDRQGAGGYTF
>TRBV28|TRBJ1-1|NA|NA
TGTGCCAGCAGTTTAACTTCTGGCCTTACTGAAGCTTTCTTT
CASSLTSGLTEAFF
>TRBV20-1|TRBJ2-1|NA|TRBD1
TGCAGTGCCATAGGACAGGGGTGGAATGAGCAGTTCTTC
CSAIGQGWNEQFF
>TRBV29-1|TRBJ1-2|NA|NA
TGCAGCGTCCCGGGGTCCAACTATGGCTACACCTTC
CSVPGSNYGYTF
>TRBV2|TRBJ2-5|NA|TRBD2
TGTGCCAGCAACATCCTCGGTACTAGCGGGCAAGAGACCCAGTACTTC
CASNILGTSGQETQYF
>TRBV6-1|TRBJ1-2|NA|NA
TGTGCCGGGGAGACAGCAAACTATGGCTACACCTTC
CAGETANYGYTF
>TRBV19|TRBJ2-2|few|TRBD1
TGTGCCAGTCGGGACAGGCCCACCGGGGAGCTGTTTTTT
CASRDRPTGELFF
>TRBV21-1|TRBJ2-6|NA|NA
TGTGCCAGCAGCAATGCCGGGACAGGGAAGAGCTCTGGGGCCAACGTCCTGACTTTC
CASSNAGTGKSSGANVLTF
>TRBV20-1|TRBJ2-7|NA|TRBD2
TGCAGTGCGGGAGCTAGCGGGCTCTCCTACGAGCAGTACTTC
CSAGASGLSYEQYF
>TRBV19|TRBJ1-2|NA|NA
TGTGCCAGTAGTAGCAGGGGATTGAACTATGGCTACACCTTC
CASSSRGLNYGYTF
>TRBV28|TRBJ2-5|NA|NA
TGTGCCAGCAGACGGGACCTCACCCAGTACTTC
CASRRDLTQYF
>TRBV4-1|TRBJ2-7|NA|NA
TGCGCCAGCAGCCAAGTGGGGAACGGAAACGACGAGCAGTACTTC
CASSQVGNGNDEQYF
>TRBV7-2|TRBJ2-7|few|NA
TGTGCCAGCAGCCCCCGGGACGGGGAGTACTACGAGCAGTACTTC
CASSPRDGEYYEQYF
>TRBV19|TRBJ1-1|NA|NA
TGTGCCAGTAAACCGACAGGAGTGAACACTGAAGCTTTCTTT
CASKPTGVNTEAFF
>TRBV29-1|TRBJ1-1|few|TRBD1
TGCAGCGTGGGGCAGGGGGTTCACACTGAAGCTTTCTTT
CSVGQGVHTEAFF
>TRBV7-8|TRBJ2-1|NA|TRBD2
TGTGCCAGCAGCCAACGGGGACTAGCTATCAATGAGCAGTTCTTC
CASSQRGLAINEQFF
>TRBV5-1|TRBJ1-1|NA|NA
TGCGCCAGCAGCAATGAGGGGACAACCTCCGCTTTCTTT
CASSNEGTTSAFF
>TRBV6-2/TRBV6-3|TRBJ1-5|few|TRBD1
TGTGCCAGCAGTCCACAGGGGTCCAGCAATCAGCCCCAGCATTTT
CASSPQGSSNQPQHF
>TRBV6-4|TRBJ1-2|few|NA
TGTGCCAGCAGTGATGACCTACGGATCTATGGCTACACCTTC
CASSDDLRIYGYTF
>TRBV2|TRBJ1-1|NA|NA
TGTGCCAGCAGGATAAACAGGGTTAACACTGAAGCTTTCTTT
CASRINRVNTEAFF
>TRBV28|TRBJ1-5|NA|NA
TGTGCCAGCAGCGCTACAGGGTCGAGCAATCAGCCCCAGAATTTT
CASSATGSSNQPQNF
>TRBV19|TRBJ1-2|NA|NA
TGTGCCAGTAGTACCGACCCCGTGGGGGCTTACTATGGCTACACCTTC
CASSTDPVGAYYGYTF
>TRBV2|TRBJ1-2|NA|TRBD1
TGTGCCAGCAGTGTTGGACAGGGTGCAGATGGCTACACCTTC
CASSVGQGADGYTF
>TRBV19|TRBJ1-2|medium-sized|NA
TGTGCCAGTAGTGAAACAGGGCATCTGTACTATGGCTACACCTTC
CASSETGHLYYGYTF
>TRBV20-1|TRBJ2-7|NA|NA
TGCGGGGTCGGCCGCTCCTACGAGCAGTACTTC
CGVGRSYEQYF
>TRBV5-4|TRBJ1-2|NA|NA
TGTGCCAGCAGCCTCGACGCTAACTATGGCTACACCTTC
CASSLDANYGYTF
>TRBV25-1|TRBJ2-2|NA|NA
TGTGCCAGCAGTGAATTGGACACCGGGGAGCTGTTTTTT
CASSELDTGELFF
>TRBV18|TRBJ1-5|NA|NA
TGTGCCAGCTCCGACAACCATAGCAATCAGCCCCAGCATTTT
CASSDNHSNQPQHF
>TRBV10-3|TRBJ1-5|NA|TRBD1
TGTGCCAGCAGTGAAAGCATAAGAGCGAACAGGGGTCGACATCAGCCCCAGCATTTT
CASSESIRANRGRHQPQHF
>TRBV19|TRBJ1-5|few|NA
TGTGCCAGTAGTATTCAGTGGGCGGGGGCCGGCAATCAGCCCCAGCATTTT
CASSIQWAGAGNQPQHF
>TRBV6-1|TRBJ1-1|NA|TRBD1
TGTGCCAGCAGTGAATGGGGACAGGGGGCTGGGACTGAAGCTTTCTTT
CASSEWGQGAGTEAFF
>TRBV10-1|TRBJ1-5|NA|NA
TGCGCCAGCGGTTCGCAGCCCCAGCATTTT
CASGSQPQHF
>TRBV6-1|TRBJ1-5|few|NA
TGTGCCAGCAGTCTAGAGAGCAATCAGCCCCAGCATTTT
CASSLESNQPQHF
>TRBV27|TRBJ2-5|NA|NA
TGTGCCAGCAGCCCCGCGCAAGAGACCCAGTACTTC
CASSPAQETQYF
>TRBV20-1|TRBJ1-2|NA|NA
TGCAGTGGGGGATCGACCGCGGCCTCCTACACCTTC
CSGGSTAASYTF
>TRBV12-3/TRBV12-4|TRBJ2-5|medium-sized|TRBD2
TGTGCCAGCACCCCTAGCGGGGGGGCCTATGAGACCCAGTACTTC
CASTPSGGAYETQYF
>TRBV7-2|TRBJ2-3|few|NA
TGTGCCAGCAGCTTTTACAGGGACAGCACAGATACGCAGTATTTT
CASSFYRDSTDTQYF
>TRBV27|TRBJ1-2|few|TRBD1
TGTGCCAGCAGTTTGACCCGACAGGGGCCCTACACCTTC
CASSLTRQGPYTF
>TRBV27|TRBJ2-3|NA|NA
TGTGCCAGCAGTACCCTCACAGATACGCAGTATTTT
CASSTLTDTQYF
>TRBV7-8|TRBJ1-1|NA|TRBD1
TGTGCCAGCACCGAAAACGAGGGGGCGAACACTGAAGCTTTCTTT
CASTENEGANTEAFF
>TRBV25-1|TRBJ2-5|NA|TRBD2
TGTGCCAGCAGCTCTCCCCCTTTTCGCGGGAGAGAAGAGACCCAGTACTTC
CASSSPPFRGREETQYF
>TRBV7-2|TRBJ1-4|NA|NA
TGTGCCAGCAGCTTAGCTGAGGTGGTTAATGAAAAACTGTTTTTT
CASSLAEVVNEKLFF
>TRBV30|TRBJ1-5|NA|NA
TGTGCCTGGAGTGTAGGGGCAGTGGGTACGGGTCAGCCCCAGCATTTT
CAWSVGAVGTGQPQHF
>TRBV7-8|TRBJ1-2|medium-sized|NA
TGTGCCAGCAGCCGTGAGGGGGGGGCGGGAGGCTACACCTTC
CASSREGGAGGYTF
>TRBV5-4|TRBJ1-3|NA|NA
TGTGCCAGCAGCTTGTCTGGGGCCCTCTCTGGAAACACCATATATTTT
CASSLSGALSGNTIYF
>TRBV15|TRBJ2-5|NA|TRBD2
TGTGCCACCTTACCGGGCGTTCGTGGAGCGGGGGGGTTTCTAGAGACCCAGTACTTC
CATLPGVRGAGGFLETQYF
>TRBV5-1|TRBJ2-7|NA|TRBD2
TGCGCCAGCAGCCCGATTAGCGGGAGGATCTACGAGCAGTACTTC
CASSPISGRIYEQYF
>TRBV27|TRBJ2-1|NA|NA
TGTGCCAGCAGTTTCAGGGGGGGGAACTACAATGAGCAGTTCTTC
CASSFRGGNYNEQFF
>TRBV14|TRBJ1-1|NA|NA
TGTGCCAGCAGCCAGGGTCGATCGACCGTTGAAGCTTTCTTT
CASSQGRSTVEAFF
>TRBV10-3|TRBJ2-2|NA|TRBD2
TGTGCCATCAGTGAGGATGGACTAGCGGGGGGGAACACCGGGGAGCTGTTTTTT
CAISEDGLAGGNTGELFF
>TRBV24-1|TRBJ1-3|medium-sized|NA
TGTGCCACCAGTGTCGGGAAGGGTCCTGGAAACACCATATATTTT
CATSVGKGPGNTIYF
>TRBV6-1|TRBJ2-1|NA|NA
TGTGCCAGCACCCGAGGAGGAACCTACAATGAGCAGTTCTTC
CASTRGGTYNEQFF
>TRBV7-2|TRBJ1-5|NA|TRBD1
TGTGCCAGCAGCTGGGACAGCGACGGCAATCAGCCCCAGCATTTT
CASSWDSDGNQPQHF
>TRBV7-9|TRBJ2-1|NA|TRBD2
TGTGCCAGCAGCCTAGCGGGAGCGCTTTTGTACAATGAGCAGTTCTTC
CASSLAGALLYNEQFF